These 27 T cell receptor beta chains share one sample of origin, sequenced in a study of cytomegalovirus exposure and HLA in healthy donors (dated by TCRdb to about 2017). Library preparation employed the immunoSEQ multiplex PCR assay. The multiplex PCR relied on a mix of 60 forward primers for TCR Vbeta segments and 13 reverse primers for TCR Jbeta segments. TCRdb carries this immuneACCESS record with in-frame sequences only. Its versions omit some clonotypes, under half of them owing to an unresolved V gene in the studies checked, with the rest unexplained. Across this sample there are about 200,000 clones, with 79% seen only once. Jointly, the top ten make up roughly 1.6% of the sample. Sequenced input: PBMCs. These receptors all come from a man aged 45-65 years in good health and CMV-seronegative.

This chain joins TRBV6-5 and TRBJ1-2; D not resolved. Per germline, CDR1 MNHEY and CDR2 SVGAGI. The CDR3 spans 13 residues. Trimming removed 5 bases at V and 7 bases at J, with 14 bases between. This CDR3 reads CASSPTDSSGYTF. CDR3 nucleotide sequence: TGTGCCAGCAGTCCTACAGATTCCTCTGGCTACACCTTC.

CDR3 region: CASSYIGTSGSGEQFF. The CDR3 region has the DNA TGTGCCAGCAGTTACATTGGGACTAGCGGGAGCGGGGAGCAGTTCTTC. V and J are TRBV6-5 and TRBJ2-1, with 14 bases lining up with TRBD2. J lost 10 bases, V lost 2 bases, and 7 bases had no gene match. CDR3 length equals 16 residues. The germline CDR1 and CDR2 sequences are MNHEY and SVGAGI.

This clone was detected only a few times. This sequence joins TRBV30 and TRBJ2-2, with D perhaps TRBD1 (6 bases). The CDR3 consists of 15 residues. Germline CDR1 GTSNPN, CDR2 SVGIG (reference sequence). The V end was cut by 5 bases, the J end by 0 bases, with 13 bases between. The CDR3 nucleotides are TGTGCCTGGTTAGGACAGAACGCGAACACCGGGGAGCTGTTTTTT. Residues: CAWLGQNANTGELFF.

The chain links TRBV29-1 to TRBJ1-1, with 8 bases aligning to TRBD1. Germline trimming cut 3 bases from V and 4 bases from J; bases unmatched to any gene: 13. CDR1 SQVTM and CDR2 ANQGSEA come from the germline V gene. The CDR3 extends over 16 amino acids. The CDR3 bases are TGCAGCGTTGACGGGACAGGCCTATATAAACCCACTGAAGCTTTCTTT. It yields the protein CSVDGTGLYKPTEAFF.

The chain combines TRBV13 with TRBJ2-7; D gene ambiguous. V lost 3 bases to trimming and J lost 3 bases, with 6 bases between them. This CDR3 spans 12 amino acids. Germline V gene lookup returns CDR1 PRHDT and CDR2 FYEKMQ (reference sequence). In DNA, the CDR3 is TGTGCCAGCAGCTTTGCACTCTACGAGCAGTACTTC. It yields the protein CASSFALYEQYF.

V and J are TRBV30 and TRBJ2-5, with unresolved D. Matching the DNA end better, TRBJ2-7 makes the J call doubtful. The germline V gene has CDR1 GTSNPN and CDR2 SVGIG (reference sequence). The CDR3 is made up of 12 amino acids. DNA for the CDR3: TGTGCCTGGAGTCCCTTCCCCTACGAGCAGTACTTC. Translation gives CAWSPFPYEQYF.

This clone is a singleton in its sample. The CDR3 DNA reads TGTGCCAGCAGCGTAAATGGGGGGGCGGAAGCTTTCTTT. The encoded protein is CASSVNGGAEAFF. The V call is TRBV9, the J call TRBJ1-1; a possible D gene is TRBD1 (6 bases). CDR1 is SGDLS, CDR2 YYNGEE, per germline. The ends were cut back, 1 base at V and 8 bases at J, with 12 bases in the middle. The CDR3 is 13 residues long.

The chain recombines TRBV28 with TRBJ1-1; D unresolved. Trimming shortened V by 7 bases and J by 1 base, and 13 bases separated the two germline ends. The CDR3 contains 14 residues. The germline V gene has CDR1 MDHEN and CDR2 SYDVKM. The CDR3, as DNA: TGTGCCAGCACCATCCCCGCAGGGAACACTGAAGCTTTCTTT. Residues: CASTIPAGNTEAFF.

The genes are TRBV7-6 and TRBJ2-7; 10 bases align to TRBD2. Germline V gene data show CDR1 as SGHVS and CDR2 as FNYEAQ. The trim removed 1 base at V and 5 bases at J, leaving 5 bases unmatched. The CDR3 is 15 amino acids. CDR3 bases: TGTGCCAGCAGCTTAGAACCTAGCGGGAGTCACGAGCAGTACTTC. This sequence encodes CASSLEPSGSHEQYF.

The CDR3 loop reads CASHTTSTDTQYF. The CDR3 coding sequence is TGTGCCAGCCATACGACTAGCACAGATACGCAGTATTTT. The chain combines TRBV18 with TRBJ2-3; D remains unclear. Germline loops: CDR1 KGHSH, CDR2 LQKENI. The CDR3 has 13 amino acids. V was shortened by 8 bases and J by 0 bases, with 9 bases between the two germline ends.

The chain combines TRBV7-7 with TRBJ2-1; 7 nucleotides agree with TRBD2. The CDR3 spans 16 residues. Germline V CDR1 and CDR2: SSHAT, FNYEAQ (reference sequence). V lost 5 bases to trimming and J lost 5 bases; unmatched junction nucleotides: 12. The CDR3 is CASSRLGAGDNNEQFF. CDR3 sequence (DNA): TGTGCCAGCAGCCGTCTAGGGGCGGGAGATAACAATGAGCAGTTCTTC. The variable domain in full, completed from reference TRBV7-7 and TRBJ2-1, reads GAGVSQSPRYKVTKRGQDVTLRCDPISSHATLYWYQQALGQGPEFLTYFNYEAQPDKSGLPSDRFSAERPEGSISTLTIQRTEQRDSAMYRCASSRLGAGDNNEQFFGPGTRLTVL.

In DNA, the CDR3 is TGCGCCAGCACGCTTAGTAAGCGGGAGTCAGATACGCAGTATTTT. Translation gives CASTLSKRESDTQYF. J is TRBJ2-3 and V is TRBV5-1, with 8 bases that match TRBD2. The V gene end was trimmed by 6 bases and the J gene end by 4 bases; junction bases not matched to a gene: 10. CDR1 and CDR2 (germline): SGHRS, YFSETQ. The CDR3 is 15 amino acids.

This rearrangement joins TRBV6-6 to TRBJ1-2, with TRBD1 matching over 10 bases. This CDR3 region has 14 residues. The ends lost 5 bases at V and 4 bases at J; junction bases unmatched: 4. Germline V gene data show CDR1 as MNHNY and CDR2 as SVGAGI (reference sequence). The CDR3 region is CASSGTGASYGYTF. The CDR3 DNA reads TGTGCCAGCAGTGGGACAGGGGCTAGCTATGGCTACACCTTC.

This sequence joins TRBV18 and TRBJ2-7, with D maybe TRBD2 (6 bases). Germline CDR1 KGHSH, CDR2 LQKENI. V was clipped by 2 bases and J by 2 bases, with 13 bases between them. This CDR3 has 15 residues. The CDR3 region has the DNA TGTGCCAGCTCACCAAATGCGGGAAAGACCTACGAGCAGTACTTC. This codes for CASSPNAGKTYEQYF.

The CDR3 is CASSIDTRGTEAFF. The CDR3, as DNA: TGTGCCAGTAGTATAGATACCAGAGGCACTGAAGCTTTCTTT. The chain combines TRBV19 with TRBJ1-1; D remains ambiguous. V lost 0 bases to trimming and J lost 4 bases, with 9 bases between them. The germline CDR1 and CDR2 sequences are LNHDA and SQIVND (reference sequence). The CDR3 sequence is 14 residues long.

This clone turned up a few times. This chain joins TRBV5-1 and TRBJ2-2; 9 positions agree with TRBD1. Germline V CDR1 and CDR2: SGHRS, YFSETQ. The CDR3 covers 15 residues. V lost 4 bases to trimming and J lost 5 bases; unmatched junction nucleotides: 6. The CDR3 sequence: CASSAGQGDTGELFF. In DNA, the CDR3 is TGCGCCAGCAGCGCGGGACAGGGAGATACCGGGGAGCTGTTTTTT.

The CDR3 loop reads CASSLTLSTGTNEKLFF. DNA for the CDR3: TGTGCCAGCAGCCTTACACTCTCAACAGGGACTAATGAAAAACTGTTTTTT. This rearrangement joins TRBV2 to TRBJ1-4; a possible D gene is TRBD1 (6 bases). The CDR3 has 17 residues. Trimming pared 6 bases from V and 2 bases from J, leaving 19 bases between. Germline-derived CDR1 and CDR2 are SNHLY and FYNNEI. Full variable domain (rest looked up from reference TRBV2 and TRBJ1-4): EPEVTQTPSHQVTQMGQEVILRCVPISNHLYFYWYRQILGQKVEFLVSFYNNEISEKSEIFDDQFSVERPDGSNFTLKIRSTKLEDSAMYFCASSLTLSTGTNEKLFFGSGTQLSVL.

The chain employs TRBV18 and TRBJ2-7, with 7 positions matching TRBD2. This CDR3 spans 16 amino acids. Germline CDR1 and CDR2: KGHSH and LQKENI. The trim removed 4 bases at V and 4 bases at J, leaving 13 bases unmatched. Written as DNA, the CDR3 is TGTGCCAGCTCACGATTTGGGGCGGGAGTAATATACGAGCAGTACTTC. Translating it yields CASSRFGAGVIYEQYF.

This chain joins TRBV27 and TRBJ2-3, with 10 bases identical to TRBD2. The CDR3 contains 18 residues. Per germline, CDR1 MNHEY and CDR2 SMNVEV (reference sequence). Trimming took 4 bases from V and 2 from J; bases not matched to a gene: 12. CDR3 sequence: CASSSYWTSGVDTDTQYF. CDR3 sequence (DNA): TGTGCCAGCAGTTCCTACTGGACTAGCGGTGTGGACACAGATACGCAGTATTTT.

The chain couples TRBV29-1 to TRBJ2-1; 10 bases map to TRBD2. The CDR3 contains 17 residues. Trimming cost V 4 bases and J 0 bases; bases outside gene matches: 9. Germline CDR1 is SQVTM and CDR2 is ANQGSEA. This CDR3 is CSVGGLARVSSYNEQFF. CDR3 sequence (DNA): TGCAGCGTTGGGGGACTAGCGCGAGTGAGCTCCTACAATGAGCAGTTCTTC.

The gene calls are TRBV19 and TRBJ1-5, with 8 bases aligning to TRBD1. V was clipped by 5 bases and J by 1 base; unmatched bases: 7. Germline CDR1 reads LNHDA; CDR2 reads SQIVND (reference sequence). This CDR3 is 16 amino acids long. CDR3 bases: TGTGCCAGTAGTGCGACAGGGGTAGGAAGCAATCAGCCCCAGCATTTT. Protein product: CASSATGVGSNQPQHF.

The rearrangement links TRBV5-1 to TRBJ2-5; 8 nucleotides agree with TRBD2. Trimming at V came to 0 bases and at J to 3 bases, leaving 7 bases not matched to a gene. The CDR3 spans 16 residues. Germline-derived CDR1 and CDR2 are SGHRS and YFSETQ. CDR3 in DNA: TGCGCCAGCAGCTTGGGTCCGATGACTAGCGAAGAGACCCAGTACTTC. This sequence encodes CASSLGPMTSEETQYF.

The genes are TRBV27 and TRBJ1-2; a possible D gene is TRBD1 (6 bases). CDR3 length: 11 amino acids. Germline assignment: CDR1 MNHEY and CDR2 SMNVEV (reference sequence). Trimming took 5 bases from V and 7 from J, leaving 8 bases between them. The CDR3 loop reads CASSPGVGYTF. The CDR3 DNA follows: TGTGCCAGCAGTCCAGGGGTTGGCTACACCTTC.

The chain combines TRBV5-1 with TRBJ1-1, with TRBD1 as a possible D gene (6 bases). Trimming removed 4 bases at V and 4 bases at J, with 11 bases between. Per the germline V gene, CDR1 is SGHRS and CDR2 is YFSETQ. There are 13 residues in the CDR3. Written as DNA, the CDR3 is TGCGCCAGCAGCCATTTAGGGGGCACTGAAGCTTTCTTT. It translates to CASSHLGGTEAFF.

The CDR3 DNA reads as TGTGCCAGTAGTATGGAGGGGAGCTCCTACAATGAGCAGTTCTTC. Protein: CASSMEGSSYNEQFF. The rearrangement links TRBV19 to TRBJ2-1; D is possibly TRBD2 (6 bases). Germline loops: CDR1 LNHDA, CDR2 SQIVND (reference sequence). The CDR3 contains 15 residues. The V and J ends lost 3 bases and 0 bases respectively, with 9 bases between them.

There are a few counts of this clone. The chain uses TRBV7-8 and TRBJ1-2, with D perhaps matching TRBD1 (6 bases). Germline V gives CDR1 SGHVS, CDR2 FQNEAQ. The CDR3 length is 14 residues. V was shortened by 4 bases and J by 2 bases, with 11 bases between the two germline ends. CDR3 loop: CASSSQGGNYGYTF. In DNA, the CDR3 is TGTGCCAGCAGCTCGCAAGGGGGAAACTATGGCTACACCTTC. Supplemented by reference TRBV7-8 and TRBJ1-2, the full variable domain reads GAGVSQSPRYKVAKRGQDVALRCDPISGHVSLFWYQQALGQGPEFLTYFQNEAQLDKSGLPSDRFFAERPEGSVSTLKIQRTQQEDSAVYLCASSSQGGNYGYTFGSGTRLTVV.

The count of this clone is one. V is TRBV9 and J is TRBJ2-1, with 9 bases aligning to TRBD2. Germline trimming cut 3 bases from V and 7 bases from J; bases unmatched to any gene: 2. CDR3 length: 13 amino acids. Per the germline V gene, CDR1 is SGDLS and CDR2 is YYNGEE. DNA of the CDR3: TGTGCCAGCAGCGCTAGCGGGGCGAATGAGCAGTTCTTC. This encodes CASSASGANEQFF.